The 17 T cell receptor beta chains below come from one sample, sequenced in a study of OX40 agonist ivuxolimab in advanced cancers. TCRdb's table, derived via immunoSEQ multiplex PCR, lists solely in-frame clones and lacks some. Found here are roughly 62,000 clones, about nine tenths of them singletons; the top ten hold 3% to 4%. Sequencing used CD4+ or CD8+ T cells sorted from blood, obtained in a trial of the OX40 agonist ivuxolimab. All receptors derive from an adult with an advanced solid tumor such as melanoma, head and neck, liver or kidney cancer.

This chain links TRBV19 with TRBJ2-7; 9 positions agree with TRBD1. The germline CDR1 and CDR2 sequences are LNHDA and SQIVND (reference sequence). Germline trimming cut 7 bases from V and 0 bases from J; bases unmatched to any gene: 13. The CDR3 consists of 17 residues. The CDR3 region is CASKPGQGLGSSYEQYF. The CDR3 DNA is TGTGCCAGTAAACCGGGACAGGGTTTAGGGAGCTCCTACGAGCAGTACTTC.

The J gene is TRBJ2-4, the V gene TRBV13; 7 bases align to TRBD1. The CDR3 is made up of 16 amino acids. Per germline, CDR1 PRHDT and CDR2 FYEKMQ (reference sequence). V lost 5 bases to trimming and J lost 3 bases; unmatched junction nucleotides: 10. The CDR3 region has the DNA TGTGCCAGCAGCGATGGGGCAGGGGGTCACAAAAACATTCAGTACTTC. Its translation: CASSDGAGGHKNIQYF. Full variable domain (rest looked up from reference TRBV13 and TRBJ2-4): AAGVIQSPRHLIKEKRETATLKCYPIPRHDTVYWYQQGPGQDPQFLISFYEKMQSDKGSIPDRFSAQQFSDYHSELNMSSLELGDSALYFCASSDGAGGHKNIQYFGAGTRLSVL.

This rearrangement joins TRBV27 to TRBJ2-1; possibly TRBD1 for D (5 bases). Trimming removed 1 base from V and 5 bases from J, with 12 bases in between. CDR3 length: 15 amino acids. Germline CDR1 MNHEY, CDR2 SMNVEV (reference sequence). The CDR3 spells CASSLLGQGHNEQFF. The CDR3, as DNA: TGTGCCAGCAGTTTATTGGGCCAGGGTCACAATGAGCAGTTCTTC.

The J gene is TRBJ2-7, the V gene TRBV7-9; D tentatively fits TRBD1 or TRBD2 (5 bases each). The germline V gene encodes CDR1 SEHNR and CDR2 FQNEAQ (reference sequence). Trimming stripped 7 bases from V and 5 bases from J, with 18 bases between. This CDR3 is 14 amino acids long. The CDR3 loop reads CASTLKGVGDEQYF. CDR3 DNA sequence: TGTGCCAGCACCCTCAAGGGCGTGGGGGACGAGCAGTACTTC. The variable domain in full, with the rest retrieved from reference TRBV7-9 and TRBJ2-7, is DTGVSQNPRHKITKRGQNVTFRCDPISEHNRLYWYRQTLGQGPEFLTYFQNEAQLEKSRLLSDRFSAERPKGSFSTLEIQRTEQGDSAMYLCASTLKGVGDEQYFGPGTRLTVT.

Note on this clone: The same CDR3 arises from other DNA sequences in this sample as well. The CDR3 DNA is TGTGCCAGCAGCCTAGGGACTACGTACGAGCAGTACTTC. Its translation: CASSLGTTYEQYF. The chain has TRBV5-6 and TRBJ2-7, with 7 nucleotides matching TRBD2. CDR3 length: 13 residues. Germline loops: CDR1 SGHDT, CDR2 YYEEEE. The V gene end was trimmed by 4 bases and the J gene end by 4 bases; junction bases not matched to a gene: 5.

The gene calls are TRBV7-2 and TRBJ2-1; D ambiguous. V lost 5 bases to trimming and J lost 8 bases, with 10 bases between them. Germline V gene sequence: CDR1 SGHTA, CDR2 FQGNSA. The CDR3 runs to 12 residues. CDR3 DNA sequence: TGTGCCAGCAGCACCCGAATCGATGAGCAGTTCTTC. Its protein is CASSTRIDEQFF. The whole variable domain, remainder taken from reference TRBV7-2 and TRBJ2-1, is GAGVSQSPSNKVTEKGKDVELRCDPISGHTALYWYRQSLGQGLEFLIYFQGNSAPDKSGLPSDRFSAERTGGSVSTLTIQRTQQEDSAVYLCASSTRIDEQFFGPGTRLTVL.

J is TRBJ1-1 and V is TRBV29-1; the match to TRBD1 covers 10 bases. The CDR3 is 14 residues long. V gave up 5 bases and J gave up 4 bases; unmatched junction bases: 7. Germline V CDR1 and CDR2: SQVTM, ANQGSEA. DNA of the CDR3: TGCAGCGTTCCGGAATGGACAGGGGGCACTGAAGCTTTCTTT. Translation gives CSVPEWTGGTEAFF.

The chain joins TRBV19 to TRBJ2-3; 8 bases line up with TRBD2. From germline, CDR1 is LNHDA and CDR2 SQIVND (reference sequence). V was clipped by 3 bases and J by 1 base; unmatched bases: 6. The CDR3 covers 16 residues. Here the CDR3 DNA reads TGTGCCAGTAGTATCCCCCCCGGGAGGGGCACAGATACGCAGTATTTT. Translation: CASSIPPGRGTDTQYF.

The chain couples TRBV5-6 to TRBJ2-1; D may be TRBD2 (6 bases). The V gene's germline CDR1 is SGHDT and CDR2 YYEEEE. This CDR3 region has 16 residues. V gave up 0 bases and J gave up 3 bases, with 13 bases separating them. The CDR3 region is CASSLDGGIYYNEQFF. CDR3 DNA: TGTGCCAGCAGCTTGGACGGCGGGATTTACTACAATGAGCAGTTCTTC. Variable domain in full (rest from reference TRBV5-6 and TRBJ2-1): DAGVTQSPTHLIKTRGQQVTLRCSPKSGHDTVSWYQQALGQGPQFIFQYYEEEERQRGNFPDRFSGHQFPNYSSELNVNALLLGDSALYLCASSLDGGIYYNEQFFGPGTRLTVL.

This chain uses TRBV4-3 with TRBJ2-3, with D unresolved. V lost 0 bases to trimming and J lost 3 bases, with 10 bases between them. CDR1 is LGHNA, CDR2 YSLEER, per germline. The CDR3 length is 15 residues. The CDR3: CASSQDRLVTDTQYF. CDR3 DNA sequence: TGCGCCAGCAGCCAAGATCGCCTAGTTACAGATACGCAGTATTTT.

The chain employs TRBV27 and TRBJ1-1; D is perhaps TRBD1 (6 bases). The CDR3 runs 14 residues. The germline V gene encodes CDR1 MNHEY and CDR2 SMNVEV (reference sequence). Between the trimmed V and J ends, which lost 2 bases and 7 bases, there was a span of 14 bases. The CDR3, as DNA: TGTGCCAGCAGTTTAGCAGGAGGGGGGGATGAAGCTTTCTTT. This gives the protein CASSLAGGGDEAFF.

The CDR3 DNA follows: TGTGCCCGCCAGGGTTCCACTCGGGCCTACAATGAGCAGTTCTTC. Translated: CARQGSTRAYNEQFF. The chain links TRBV15 to TRBJ2-1; D perhaps matches TRBD1 (5 bases). This CDR3 is built from 15 residues. V was pared by 11 bases and J by 2 bases, with 19 bases between. Germline V gene sequence: CDR1 LNHNV, CDR2 YYDKDF (reference sequence).

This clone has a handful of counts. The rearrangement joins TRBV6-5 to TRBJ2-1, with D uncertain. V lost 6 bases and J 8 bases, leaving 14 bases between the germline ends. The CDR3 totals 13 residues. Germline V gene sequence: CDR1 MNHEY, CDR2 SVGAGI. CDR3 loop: CASSGDASDEQFF. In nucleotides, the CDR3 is TGTGCCAGCAGCGGTGATGCGAGTGATGAGCAGTTCTTC.

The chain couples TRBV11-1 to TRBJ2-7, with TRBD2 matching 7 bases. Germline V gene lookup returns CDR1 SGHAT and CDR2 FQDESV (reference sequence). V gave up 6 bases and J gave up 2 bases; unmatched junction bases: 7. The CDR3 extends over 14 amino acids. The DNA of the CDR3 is TGTGCCAGCAGTACTACGGGACTACCCTACGAGCAGTACTTC. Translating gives CASSTTGLPYEQYF.

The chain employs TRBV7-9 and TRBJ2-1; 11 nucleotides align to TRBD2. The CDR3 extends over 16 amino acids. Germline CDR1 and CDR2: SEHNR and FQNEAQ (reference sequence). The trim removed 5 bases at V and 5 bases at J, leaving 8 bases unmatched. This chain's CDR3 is CASSQLLAGANNEQFF. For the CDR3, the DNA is TGTGCCAGCAGCCAATTACTAGCGGGAGCAAACAATGAGCAGTTCTTC.

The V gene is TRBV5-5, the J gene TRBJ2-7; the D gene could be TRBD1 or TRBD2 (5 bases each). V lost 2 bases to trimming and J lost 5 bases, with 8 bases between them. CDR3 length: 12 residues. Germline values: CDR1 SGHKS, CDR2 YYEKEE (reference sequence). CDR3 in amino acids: CASSFLGDEQYF. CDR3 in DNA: TGTGCCAGCAGCTTTTTGGGGGACGAGCAGTACTTC.

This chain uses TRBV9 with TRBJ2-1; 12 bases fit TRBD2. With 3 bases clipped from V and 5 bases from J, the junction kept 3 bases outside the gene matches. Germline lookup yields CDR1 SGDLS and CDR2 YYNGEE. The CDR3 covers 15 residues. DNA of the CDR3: TGTGCCAGCAGCGCGACTAGCGGGAGTAACAATGAGCAGTTCTTC. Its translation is CASSATSGSNNEQFF. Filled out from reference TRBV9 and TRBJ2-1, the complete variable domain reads DSGVTQTPKHLITATGQRVTLRCSPRSGDLSVYWYQQSLDQGLQFLIQYYNGEERAKGNILERFSAQQFPDLHSELNLSSLELGDSALYFCASSATSGSNNEQFFGPGTRLTVL.